The 25 T cell receptor beta chains listed next were all sequenced from one sample in a study of blood T cell repertoires in COVID-19 (dated by TCRdb to 2018 to 2020). Libraries were made using the immunoSEQ multiplex PCR assay. As stored in TCRdb, this immuneACCESS dataset retains in-frame rearrangements with V and J assigned. A fraction of the clones does not appear; measured against another copy, unresolved V genes explain less than half of the discrepancy, and the remainder lacks a known reason. The sample data list 250,000 to 300,000 clones, and around 88% of these were observed just once. The ten largest clones take up 5.5% to 8.5% of the sample. The sample comprised peripheral blood. These receptor sequences come from a woman under 40 who had recovered from COVID-19.

This sequence joins TRBV24-1 and TRBJ2-7, with 7 bases fitting TRBD1. Germline values: CDR1 KGHDR, CDR2 SFDVKD. The V segment lost 12 bases and the J segment 7 bases; nucleotides outside the gene matches: 20. CDR3 size: 15 residues. This CDR3 is CAHQLGETGHWEQYF. The CDR3 region has the DNA TGTGCCCACCAGCTGGGAGAGACAGGGCATTGGGAGCAGTACTTC.

This clone was seen only a few times. The chain couples TRBV5-1 to TRBJ2-1; no clear D. The CDR3 covers 12 residues. Germline CDR1 SGHRS, CDR2 YFSETQ. Trimming took off 5 bases at V and 5 bases at J, with 8 bases between the two ends. CDR3 sequence (DNA): TGCGCCAGCAGTAAGCCCCACAATGAGCAGTTCTTC. This sequence encodes CASSKPHNEQFF.

This chain joins TRBV2 and TRBJ1-5; TRBD1 is a possible D gene (5 bases). The V gene's germline CDR1 is SNHLY and CDR2 FYNNEI. Trimming cost V 3 bases and J 6 bases, with 6 bases left between them. The CDR3 extends over 12 amino acids. The CDR3 spells CASSEGGQPQHF. In DNA form, the CDR3 reads TGTGCCAGCAGTGAGGGGGGTCAGCCCCAGCATTTT.

The chain couples TRBV6-5 to TRBJ1-2, with D possibly matching TRBD1 (6 bases). Trimming pared 4 bases from V and 7 bases from J, leaving 10 bases between. The CDR3 is made up of 12 amino acids. The germline CDR1 and CDR2 sequences are MNHEY and SVGAGI. CDR3 sequence: CASSFIRGGYTF. CDR3 nucleotides: TGTGCCAGCAGTTTTATCAGGGGTGGCTACACCTTC.

The genes are TRBV5-1 and TRBJ1-3, with 9 bases lining up with TRBD1. The germline gives CDR1 SGHRS, CDR2 YFSETQ. The CDR3 extends over 17 amino acids. V dropped 7 bases and J dropped 0; count of bases not matched to a gene: 11. CDR3 amino acids: CASPGQGRYPSGNTIYF. CDR3 nucleotides: TGCGCCAGCCCGGGACAGGGACGCTATCCCTCTGGAAACACCATATATTTT. Combining the CDR3 with reference TRBV5-1 and TRBJ1-3 gives the whole variable domain KAGVTQTPRYLIKTRGQQVTLSCSPISGHRSVSWYQQTPGQGLQFLFEYFSETQRNKGNFPGRFSGRQFSNSRSEMNVSTLELGDSALYLCASPGQGRYPSGNTIYFGEGSWLTVV.

The rearrangement links TRBV27 to TRBJ2-7; 10 bases line up with TRBD1. The ends lost 3 bases at V and 4 bases at J; junction bases unmatched: 6. The CDR3 covers 15 residues. Germline lookup yields CDR1 MNHEY and CDR2 SMNVEV (reference sequence). The CDR3 DNA sequence: TGTGCCAGCAGTTTTGCGACAGGGGGCTGGTACGAGCAGTACTTC. Protein sequence: CASSFATGGWYEQYF.

This sequence joins TRBV12-3 or TRBV12-4 and TRBJ1-1; TRBD1 agrees at 7 bases. The CDR3 has 13 amino acids. J lost 3 bases, V lost 6 bases, and 4 bases had no gene match. CDR3 sequence: CASRPQGYTEAFF. The CDR3 DNA reads as TGTGCCAGCAGACCACAGGGGTACACTGAAGCTTTCTTT.

The V and J genes are TRBV5-5 and TRBJ2-7; 10 nucleotides line up with TRBD1. Trimming removed 2 bases from V and 4 bases from J; junction bases left unmatched: 15. Germline V gene data show CDR1 as SGHKS and CDR2 as YYEKEE (reference sequence). The CDR3 sequence is 18 residues long. The CDR3 region is CASSFGPGQGLLSYEQYF. The CDR3 nucleotides read TGTGCCAGCAGCTTTGGGCCGGGACAGGGGCTCTTATCGTACGAGCAGTACTTC.

The chain joins TRBV7-9 to TRBJ2-7, with 8 bases that match TRBD1. There are 16 residues in the CDR3. Germline V gene lookup returns CDR1 SEHNR and CDR2 FQNEAQ (reference sequence). The J segment lost 1 base and the V segment lost 3 bases, leaving 8 bases of the junction unmatched. This CDR3 reads CASSFDPGQGSYEQYF. As DNA, the CDR3 is TGTGCCAGCAGCTTCGATCCCGGACAGGGATCCTACGAGCAGTACTTC.

The chain has TRBV2 and TRBJ2-7, with D tentatively TRBD1 (6 bases). This CDR3 is 13 amino acids long. V was pared by 3 bases and J by 0 bases, with 6 bases between. The germline gives CDR1 SNHLY, CDR2 FYNNEI. For the CDR3, the DNA is TGTGCCAGCAGTGAGGACAGCTCCTACGAGCAGTACTTC. Translating it yields CASSEDSSYEQYF.

This rearrangement joins TRBV9 to TRBJ1-1; TRBD1 might be the D (5 bases). The germline V gene has CDR1 SGDLS and CDR2 YYNGEE. Trimming left V 0 bases short and J 4 bases short, with 10 bases between. This CDR3 spans 14 amino acids. The CDR3 loop is CASSVEGAGTEAFF. CDR3 sequence (DNA): TGTGCCAGCAGCGTAGAAGGGGCTGGCACTGAAGCTTTCTTT.

V usage is TRBV2 and J usage is TRBJ2-5; D may be TRBD2 (5 bases). V lost 10 bases and J 3 bases, leaving 18 bases between the germline ends. Germline V gene data show CDR1 as SNHLY and CDR2 as FYNNEI. CDR3 size: 14 residues. In DNA, the CDR3 is TGTGCCACCCAGGACTCCCGTGAGGAAGAGACCCAGTACTTC. This translates into CATQDSREEETQYF.

This chain links TRBV19 with TRBJ2-7; D call uncertain. Germline CDR1 and CDR2: LNHDA and SQIVND (reference sequence). CDR3 length: 14 residues. The V end lost 3 bases, the J end lost 6 bases, and 15 bases lay between the germline ends. The CDR3 DNA is TGTGCCAGTAGTATCTCAGGTGGTGGCAGCGAGCAGTACTTC. Its protein product is CASSISGGGSEQYF. Full variable domain (rest looked up from reference TRBV19 and TRBJ2-7): DGGITQSPKYLFRKEGQNVTLSCEQNLNHDAMYWYRQDPGQGLRLIYYSQIVNDFQKGDIAEGYSVSREKKESFPLTVTSAQKNPTAFYLCASSISGGGSEQYFGPGTRLTVT.

The rearrangement links TRBV7-3 to TRBJ2-1; 9 bases fit TRBD1. CDR1 and CDR2 from the germline V gene are SGHTA and FQGTGA. This CDR3 spans 14 amino acids. V lost 5 bases to trimming and J lost 3 bases; unmatched junction nucleotides: 2. CDR3 sequence reads: CASSQDRGYNEQFF. In DNA, the CDR3 is TGTGCCAGCAGCCAGGACAGGGGCTACAATGAGCAGTTCTTC.

CDR3 DNA sequence: TGCAGCGCCGGACAGTCGAACACTGAAGCTTTCTTT. Encoded protein: CSAGQSNTEAFF. The chain uses TRBV29-1 and TRBJ1-1; maybe TRBD1 (6 bases). Per germline, CDR1 SQVTM and CDR2 ANQGSEA. The CDR3 loop spans 12 amino acids. V lost 7 bases and J 1 base, leaving 10 bases between the germline ends.

The V call is TRBV19, the J call TRBJ1-3; 11 bases line up with TRBD1. V lost 5 bases, J lost 4 bases, and 10 bases stayed unmatched. Germline CDR1 and CDR2: LNHDA and SQIVND (reference sequence). This CDR3 comprises 17 residues. CDR3 protein: CASSARTGGAFGNTIYF. CDR3 bases: TGTGCCAGTAGTGCCAGGACAGGGGGCGCCTTCGGAAACACCATATATTTT.

The rearrangement uses TRBV4-1 and TRBJ2-5, with a tentative D call TRBD1 (6 bases). Germline V gives CDR1 MGHRA, CDR2 YSYEKL. This CDR3 spans 15 amino acids. V was cut by 6 bases and J by 2 bases, with 16 bases left in between. The CDR3 protein is CASRQQGLAQETQYF. The CDR3 region has the DNA TGCGCCAGCAGGCAACAGGGTCTGGCTCAAGAGACCCAGTACTTC.

The chain uses TRBV27 and TRBJ2-2; 7 bases align to TRBD2. Germline CDR1 MNHEY, CDR2 SMNVEV (reference sequence). Trimming removed 2 bases from V and 3 bases from J; junction bases left unmatched: 9. CDR3 size: 17 residues. Here the CDR3 reads CASSLPSGGSHTGELFF. The CDR3 nucleotides read TGTGCCAGCAGTTTACCCTCGGGGGGTTCGCACACCGGGGAGCTGTTTTTT.

The chain combines TRBV5-1 with TRBJ2-6; D is possibly TRBD1 (6 bases). Trimming shortened V by 3 bases and J by 0 bases, and 10 bases separated the two germline ends. This CDR3 spans 16 amino acids. CDR1 SGHRS and CDR2 YFSETQ come from the germline V gene. CDR3 in DNA: TGCGCCAGCAGCTGGACAGTAAGCTCTGGGGCCAACGTCCTGACTTTC. Encoded protein: CASSWTVSSGANVLTF.

This chain uses TRBV6-2 or TRBV6-3 with TRBJ2-1, with D possibly being TRBD1 (7 bases). Trimming shortened V by 5 bases and J by 4 bases, and 24 bases separated the two germline ends. This CDR3 has 18 residues. Germline CDR1 and CDR2: MNHEY and SVGEGT. CDR3 coding DNA: TGTGCCAGCAGTCACGGGACAGCCCAAGGAGGGGGTTACAATGAGCAGTTCTTC. Its protein product is CASSHGTAQGGGYNEQFF.

V usage is TRBV7-9 and J usage is TRBJ1-1; tentative D call: TRBD1 (6 bases). Germline CDR1 reads SEHNR; CDR2 reads FQNEAQ (reference sequence). Trimming took 4 bases from V and 7 from J, leaving 10 bases between them. The CDR3 is made up of 12 amino acids. The CDR3 loop is CASSSTGIEAFF. In DNA, the CDR3 is TGTGCCAGCAGCTCCACAGGGATTGAAGCTTTCTTT.

This chain uses TRBV4-2 with TRBJ2-1; 9 nucleotides agree with TRBD2. J gave up 5 bases and V 0 bases, and 5 bases lay outside the gene matches. Germline loops: CDR1 LGHNA, CDR2 YNFKEQ. The CDR3 totals 16 residues. CDR3 in amino acids: CASSQDRGLANNEQFF. The DNA of the CDR3 is TGTGCCAGCAGCCAAGATAGGGGACTAGCAAACAATGAGCAGTTCTTC.

The CDR3 DNA is TGCGCCAGCAGCTTGGGGGCAGTAGAAAATTCACCCCTCCACTTT. The encoded protein is CASSLGAVENSPLHF. This rearrangement joins TRBV5-1 to TRBJ1-6; no firm D call. The germline CDR1 and CDR2 sequences are SGHRS and YFSETQ. This CDR3 spans 15 amino acids. V was cut by 0 bases and J by 7 bases, with 11 bases left in between. Combining the CDR3 with reference TRBV5-1 and TRBJ1-6 gives the whole variable domain KAGVTQTPRYLIKTRGQQVTLSCSPISGHRSVSWYQQTPGQGLQFLFEYFSETQRNKGNFPGRFSGRQFSNSRSEMNVSTLELGDSALYLCASSLGAVENSPLHFGNGTRLTVT.

This chain joins TRBV5-4 and TRBJ1-2, with TRBD1 matching over 11 bases. CDR3 length: 15 residues. Germline assignment: CDR1 SGHNT and CDR2 YYREEE (reference sequence). The trim removed 3 bases at V and 2 bases at J, leaving 3 bases unmatched. The CDR3 reads CASSWGTGGNYGYTF. The CDR3 DNA reads TGTGCCAGCAGCTGGGGGACAGGGGGAAACTATGGCTACACCTTC.

This clone was seen only a few times. The chain carries TRBV4-1 and TRBJ1-1; TRBD1 is a possible D gene (5 bases). CDR1 is MGHRA and CDR2 is YSYEKL in the germline V gene. CDR3 length: 16 residues. The V and J ends lost 0 bases and 3 bases respectively, with 14 bases between them. CDR3: CASSQDPGGGYTEAFF. CDR3 DNA sequence: TGCGCCAGCAGCCAAGATCCGGGGGGGGGATACACTGAAGCTTTCTTT.